Sequencing of this TCR beta chain was carried out in a study of cytomegalovirus exposure and HLA in healthy donors. The trim removed 5 bases at V and 4 bases at J, leaving 4 bases unmatched. The CDR3 consists of 13 residues. CDR1 is LNHDA, CDR2 SQIVND, per germline (reference sequence). Study observations and caveats: For most TCR beta V segments, an earlier analysis put the productive rate at about 87% or about 30% of the time.

On this clone: Its antigen remains unknown.

The primer mix had 60 Vbeta and 13 Jbeta primers. The protocol was immunoSEQ multiplex PCR, while the TCRdb copy is restricted to in-frame clones and leaves out a portion. In the table there are roughly 150,000 clones, 70% to 80% of which are singletons. The sequencing sample was made of PBMCs. The chain is built from TRBV19 and TRBJ2-5, with TRBD2 matching 7 bases. The clonotype was recovered from a woman aged 60-70 years in good health and CMV-seropositive. The CDR3: CASSARLAETQYF. Here the CDR3 DNA reads TGTGCCAGTAGTGCTAGACTAGCAGAGACCCAGTACTTC.